This is a list of T cell receptor beta chains from one sample in a study of T cells after yellow fever vaccination. One entry per CDR3 protein results from TCRdb running MiXCR on the 5' RACE reads. Of around 300,000 distinct CDR3 sequences in the sample, approximately 4.5% were seen once. The sequencing here drew on PBMCs, taken 15 days after the yellow fever booster vaccination. These receptors were obtained from a man younger than 35 who received the YFV17D yellow fever vaccine. Each CDR3 is given with its conserved first and last residue. A D gene is named only where the DNA matches it firmly. Size tells how often a clone was seen (once, few, many) or the class of an expanded clone, and some rows leave it out.

size	J	V	D	DNA	CDR3
.	TRBJ1-4	TRBV5-1	.	TGCGCCAGCAGCGGAGATGAAAAACTGTTTTTT	CASSGDEKLFF
.	TRBJ2-5	TRBV5-1	.	TGCGCCAGCAGCGGGGACTGGGAAGAGACCCAGTACTTC	CASSGDWEETQYF
.	TRBJ2-1	TRBV20-1	TRBD2	TGCAGTGCAATACCGGGGGGGAGAAATGAGCAGTTCTTC	CSAIPGGRNEQFF
many	TRBJ2-1	TRBV27	.	TGTGCCAGCAGTTTATGGGGGGTAGGTAGTGAGCAGTTCTTC	CASSLWGVGSEQFF
.	TRBJ2-7	TRBV29-1	TRBD1	TGCAGCGTTGGACAGGGGGCCCACTACGAGCAGTACTTC	CSVGQGAHYEQYF
.	TRBJ2-1	TRBV2	.	TGTGCCAGCAGTGAAGAACAAGCCCGGTTTTCTAGTGAGCAGTTCTTC	CASSEEQARFSSEQFF
many	TRBJ2-3	TRBV5-1	.	TGCGCCAGCAGCAGCTCGGGGCCGAGGACAGATACGCAGTATTTT	CASSSSGPRTDTQYF
few	TRBJ1-1	TRBV20-1	TRBD1	TGCAGTGCTCCGACAGGGGCCGCCACTGAAGCTTTCTTT	CSAPTGAATEAFF
few	TRBJ2-3	TRBV5-6	.	TGTGCCAGCAGCTCTGGCCTAGACGCTAGCACAGATACGCAGTATTTT	CASSSGLDASTDTQYF
.	TRBJ2-7	TRBV11-2	.	TGTGCCAGCAGCTTATGGTACGAGCAGTACTTC	CASSLWYEQYF
many	TRBJ1-6	TRBV12-3/TRBV12-4	TRBD1	TGTGCCAGCCGGGACAGGGTCTCACCCCTCCACTTT	CASRDRVSPLHF
many	TRBJ2-1	TRBV6-7	TRBD1	TGTGCCAGCAGTTACTCGAACAAGGGGGCCCAGGCCTCTGAAACCCCCAGTGAGCAGTTCTTC	CASSYSNKGAQASETPSEQFF
many	TRBJ1-6	TRBV4-3	.	TGCGCCAGCAGCCAGCAGTGGCAGGAAAATTCACCCCTCCACTTT	CASSQQWQENSPLHF
many	TRBJ2-3	TRBV12-3/TRBV12-4	TRBD1	TGTGCCAGCAGTCCCCAGGGGGTTAGCACAGATACGCAGTATTTT	CASSPQGVSTDTQYF
.	TRBJ1-5	TRBV15	TRBD1	TGTGCCACCAGCAGAGATAGGCAGGGGGGCAATCAGCCCCAGCATTTT	CATSRDRQGGNQPQHF
many	TRBJ1-4	TRBV5-1	.	TGCGCCAGCAGCTCTCAGGGCGCCGTAAATGAAAAACTGTTTTTT	CASSSQGAVNEKLFF
many	TRBJ2-1	TRBV6-5	TRBD1	TGTGCCAGCAGACACCGGGACAGGGGGTACAATGAGCAGTTCTTC	CASRHRDRGYNEQFF
.	TRBJ1-4	TRBV20-1	.	TGCAGTGCTAGCCAGCCTAATGAAAAACTGTTTTTT	CSASQPNEKLFF
few	TRBJ1-4	TRBV5-1	.	TGCGCCAGCAGCTTGAAGGCGGGTGATGAAAAACTGTTTTTT	CASSLKAGDEKLFF
.	TRBJ1-1	TRBV7-8	.	TGTGCCAGCAGCTTAGTAGCCACTGAAGCTTTCTTT	CASSLVATEAFF
few	TRBJ2-1	TRBV7-9	.	TGTGCCAGCAGCTTATCGGTGGTTGAGCAGTTCTTC	CASSLSVVEQFF
many	TRBJ2-2	TRBV29-1	.	TGCAGCGTTGAAAACAGTAACACCGGGGAGCTGTTTTTT	CSVENSNTGELFF
few	TRBJ2-5	TRBV29-1	TRBD2	TGCAGCGTTGGTACACGTCTAGCGGGGGTACAAGAGACCCAGTACTTC	CSVGTRLAGVQETQYF
many	TRBJ1-2	TRBV9	.	TGTGCCAGCAGTACCTTGCCACCGGCGCACTATGGCTACACCTTC	CASSTLPPAHYGYTF
many	TRBJ1-3	TRBV20-1	.	TGCAGTGCTAGGGATACAGGAAACACCATATATTTT	CSARDTGNTIYF
many	TRBJ1-2	TRBV5-1	.	TGCGCCAGCAGCTTGGATGTTGCCGGCTACACCTTC	CASSLDVAGYTF